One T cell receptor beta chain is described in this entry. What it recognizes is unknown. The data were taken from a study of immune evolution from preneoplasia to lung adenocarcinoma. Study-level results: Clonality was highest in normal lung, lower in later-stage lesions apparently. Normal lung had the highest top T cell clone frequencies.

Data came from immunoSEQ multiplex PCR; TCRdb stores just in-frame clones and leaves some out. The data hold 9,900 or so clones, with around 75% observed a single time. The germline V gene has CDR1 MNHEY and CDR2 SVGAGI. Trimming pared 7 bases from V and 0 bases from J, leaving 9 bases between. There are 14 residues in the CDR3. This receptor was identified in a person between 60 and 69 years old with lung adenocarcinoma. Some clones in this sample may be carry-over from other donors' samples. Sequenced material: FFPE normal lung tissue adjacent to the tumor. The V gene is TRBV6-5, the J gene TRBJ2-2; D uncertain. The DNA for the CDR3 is TGTGCCAGCAACCCACTGGCGAACACCGGGGAGCTGTTTTTT. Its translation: CASNPLANTGELFF.